Described below is a single T cell receptor (beta chain) sequence and its context. Its specificity is unknown. This entry belongs to a study of cytotoxic CD8 clonotypes in ibrutinib-treated CLL. Study-level points and caveats: Under treatment, the uncommon public clonotypes either contracted or remained stable. The study found baseline clonality above age-matched healthy donors, tracking circulating CD8+ T-cell counts. Clonality went up at the time of ibrutinib response, stayed stable in sustained remission, and later dropped back toward its baseline level at progression.

Generated by immunoSEQ multiplex PCR, the TCRdb table keeps only in-frame clones and is missing some. The sample carries approximately 340,000 clones, over 60% recorded once. The CDR3 sequence is 18 residues long. Germline V gene sequence: CDR1 MGHRA, CDR2 YSYEKL. V was pared by 0 bases and J by 2 bases, with 20 bases between. The specimen comprised PBMCs, sampled after 36 months of ibrutinib treatment. The source of this sequence is a human donor with chronic lymphocytic leukemia. The chain has TRBV4-1 and TRBJ2-7, with a tentative D call TRBD1 (5 bases). CDR3 sequence reads: CASSQDPPAAGPTYEQYF. DNA for the CDR3: TGCGCCAGCAGCCAAGATCCACCCGCGGCAGGGCCGACCTACGAGCAGTACTTC.